Below, 16 T cell receptor beta chains from the same sample are listed, as sequenced in a study of cytomegalovirus exposure and HLA in healthy donors. A multiplex PCR was run with 60 Vbeta primers and 13 Jbeta primers. The data were produced by immunoSEQ multiplex PCR, yet TCRdb's version contains in-frame clones alone and is incomplete. In the table there are fewer than 350,000 clones, about 87% of which are singletons. The sample consisted of PBMCs. Receptors originate from a woman aged 18-29 years in good health and CMV-seronegative.

A remark on this clone: Other DNA sequences in this sample translate to the same CDR3. This chain links TRBV5-6 with TRBJ2-1; possibly TRBD2 for D (7 bases). This CDR3 has 16 amino acids. Germline V gene sequence: CDR1 SGHDT, CDR2 YYEEEE. V lost 1 base and J 1 base, leaving 12 bases between the germline ends. The CDR3 region is CASSLLGGESYNEQFF. CDR3 nucleotide sequence: TGTGCCAGCAGCTTGCTAGGGGGGGAATCCTACAATGAGCAGTTCTTC.

The chain joins TRBV6-5 to TRBJ2-5; 8 positions match TRBD2. The germline V gene encodes CDR1 MNHEY and CDR2 SVGAGI. With 5 bases clipped from V and 5 bases from J, the junction kept 7 bases outside the gene matches. The CDR3 sequence is 14 residues long. The CDR3 DNA reads as TGTGCCAGCAGTAACCGGGGGGGCCAGGAGACCCAGTACTTC. Its protein product is CASSNRGGQETQYF.

This clone was found once. The genes are TRBV5-6 and TRBJ2-7, with D perhaps TRBD2 (7 bases). This CDR3 comprises 16 residues. Trimming took off 4 bases at V and 5 bases at J, with 22 bases between the two ends. Looked up from germline, CDR1 is SGHDT and CDR2 is YYEEEE. As DNA, the CDR3 is TGTGCCAGCAGCAATACACCTAGGCGGGGGCGGGACGAGCAGTACTTC. Translated, it gives CASSNTPRRGRDEQYF.

This chain connects TRBV2 to TRBJ1-6; TRBD1 agrees at 7 bases. Germline values: CDR1 SNHLY, CDR2 FYNNEI. The CDR3 totals 16 residues. Trimming took 3 bases from V and 9 from J; bases not matched to a gene: 11. This chain's CDR3 is CASSDLPTTGFSPLHF. CDR3 in DNA: TGTGCCAGCAGTGATTTACCCACGACAGGGTTTTCACCCCTCCACTTT. The entire variable domain, with the rest obtained from reference TRBV2 and TRBJ1-6, is as follows: EPEVTQTPSHQVTQMGQEVILRCVPISNHLYFYWYRQILGQKVEFLVSFYNNEISEKSEIFDDQFSVERPDGSNFTLKIRSTKLEDSAMYFCASSDLPTTGFSPLHFGNGTRLTVT.

The chain links TRBV30 to TRBJ1-1, with a tentative D call TRBD1 (6 bases). V was pared by 4 bases and J by 6 bases, with 9 bases between. Germline V gene lookup returns CDR1 GTSNPN and CDR2 SVGIG (reference sequence). The CDR3 totals 11 residues. CDR3 amino acids: CAWKGVAEAFF. The CDR3 DNA reads TGTGCCTGGAAGGGGGTTGCTGAAGCTTTCTTT.

The chain recombines TRBV9 with TRBJ2-2; 11 bases match TRBD1. The V gene end was trimmed by 0 bases and the J gene end by 2 bases; junction bases not matched to a gene: 9. Germline V gene lookup returns CDR1 SGDLS and CDR2 YYNGEE. This CDR3 is 19 amino acids long. The CDR3 nucleotides read TGTGCCAGCAGCGTAGGGGAATGGACAGGGGGCACTAACACCGGGGAGCTGTTTTTT. It specifies CASSVGEWTGGTNTGELFF.

This clone was seen a single time. The rearrangement joins TRBV27 to TRBJ1-1; TRBD1 might be the D (6 bases). The V and J ends lost 5 bases and 7 bases respectively, with 20 bases between them. Germline V gene sequence: CDR1 MNHEY, CDR2 SMNVEV (reference sequence). The CDR3 consists of 15 residues. The CDR3 spells CASSRFVSGQFEAFF. CDR3 nucleotides: TGTGCCAGCAGTAGATTCGTGTCCGGACAGTTTGAAGCTTTCTTT.

This chain joins TRBV6-5 and TRBJ1-6; D possibly corresponds to TRBD1 (5 bases). Trimming cost V 2 bases and J 9 bases, with 8 bases left between them. The CDR3 runs 13 residues. CDR1 is MNHEY, CDR2 SVGAGI, per germline. CDR3 nucleotide sequence: TGTGCCAGCAGTTACAAGGGGTTTTCACCCCTCCACTTT. It yields the protein CASSYKGFSPLHF.

The rearrangement joins TRBV9 to TRBJ2-1, with 8 bases matching TRBD2. Looked up from germline, CDR1 is SGDLS and CDR2 is YYNGEE. The CDR3 is 17 amino acids. V shed 2 bases and J 5 bases; nucleotides not matched to a gene: 12. DNA for the CDR3: TGTGCCAGCAGCGTGGGGTGGAGCGGGGGTGTCGACAATGAGCAGTTCTTC. Its translation is CASSVGWSGGVDNEQFF.

About this clone: Other nucleotide sequences in the sample specify the same CDR3. The chain joins TRBV25-1 to TRBJ1-6; possibly TRBD1 for D (5 bases). The CDR3 covers 13 residues. The V gene's germline CDR1 is MGHDK and CDR2 SYGVNS. V dropped 4 bases and J dropped 5 bases, with 6 bases sitting between them. In nucleotides, the CDR3 is TGTGCCAGCAGTGTAGGGGATAATTCACCCCTCCACTTT. Residues: CASSVGDNSPLHF.

V and J are TRBV10-3 and TRBJ2-5; 7 bases line up with TRBD1. The J call is uncertain, as TRBJ2-7 better fits the DNA end. The CDR3 is made up of 14 amino acids. The germline CDR1 and CDR2 sequences are ENHRY and SYGVKD. The CDR3 DNA reads as TGTGCCATCAACGCACGGGACAGCTCCTACGAGCAGTACTTC. Translated, it gives CAINARDSSYEQYF.

The chain couples TRBV23-1 to TRBJ2-3; D is ambiguous. TRBV23-1 is treated as an ORF (open reading frame) with a function not yet certain. The CDR3 covers 13 residues. The germline V and J ends were trimmed by 3 bases and 7 bases, with 11 bases remaining between them. The CDR3 loop is CASSHQCLNTQYF. The CDR3 DNA reads TGCGCCAGCAGTCATCAGTGCCTGAATACGCAGTATTTT.

V gene TRBV30 combines with J gene TRBJ1-3; tentative D call: TRBD1 (5 bases). The CDR3 contains 14 residues. V lost 4 bases and J 4 bases, leaving 14 bases between the germline ends. Germline-derived CDR1 and CDR2 are GTSNPN and SVGIG (reference sequence). DNA of the CDR3: TGTGCCTGGACTCGGGGGATAGTCGGAAACACCATATATTTT. Protein sequence: CAWTRGIVGNTIYF.

The rearrangement joins TRBV10-3 to TRBJ2-7; TRBD1 matches 7 bases. This CDR3 has 15 amino acids. Trimming at V came to 0 bases and at J to 0 bases, leaving 2 bases not matched to a gene. Germline V CDR1 and CDR2: ENHRY, SYGVKD. The CDR3 nucleotides read TGTGCCATCAGTGAGTCGGCAGGGGGCTCCTACGAGCAGTACTTC. This gives the protein CAISESAGGSYEQYF.

V usage is TRBV5-4 and J usage is TRBJ2-3, with TRBD2 matching over 7 bases. CDR1 SGHNT and CDR2 YYREEE come from the germline V gene (reference sequence). The CDR3 runs 20 residues. V lost 0 bases to trimming and J lost 0 bases; unmatched junction nucleotides: 16. The chain's CDR3 is CASSLGGPTIVSGSTDTQYF. Written as DNA, the CDR3 is TGTGCCAGCAGCTTGGGGGGTCCCACGATTGTTAGCGGGAGCACAGATACGCAGTATTTT.

The V call is TRBV10-3, the J call TRBJ2-3; D may be TRBD1 (6 bases). V lost 1 base and J 0 bases, leaving 11 bases between the germline ends. CDR1 is ENHRY and CDR2 is SYGVKD in the germline V gene. The CDR3 has 16 amino acids. The CDR3 DNA reads TGTGCCATCAGTGAGTGGGACATAACTAGCACAGATACGCAGTATTTT. It yields the protein CAISEWDITSTDTQYF.